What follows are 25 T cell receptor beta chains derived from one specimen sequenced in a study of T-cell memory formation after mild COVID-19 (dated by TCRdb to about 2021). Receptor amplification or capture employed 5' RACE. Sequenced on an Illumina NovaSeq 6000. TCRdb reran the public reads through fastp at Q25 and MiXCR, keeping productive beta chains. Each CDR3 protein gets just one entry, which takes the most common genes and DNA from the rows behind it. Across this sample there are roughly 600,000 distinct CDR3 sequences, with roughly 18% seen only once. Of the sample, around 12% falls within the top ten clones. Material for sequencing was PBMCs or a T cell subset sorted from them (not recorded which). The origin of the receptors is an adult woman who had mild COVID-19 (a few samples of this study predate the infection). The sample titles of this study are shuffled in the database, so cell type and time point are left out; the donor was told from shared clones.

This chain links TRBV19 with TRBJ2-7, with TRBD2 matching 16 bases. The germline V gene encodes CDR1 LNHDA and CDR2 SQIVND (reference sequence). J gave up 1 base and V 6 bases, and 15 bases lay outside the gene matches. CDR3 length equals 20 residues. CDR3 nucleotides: TGTGCCAGTAGCGGGACGGAGGCGCCGGGACTAGCGGGAGGGTCCTACGAGCAGTACTTC. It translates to CASSGTEAPGLAGGSYEQYF.

This CDR3 reads CASSLERGAWGTDTQYF. In DNA, the CDR3 is TGTGCCAGCAGCTTGGAACGGGGCGCGTGGGGCACAGATACGCAGTATTTT. This sequence joins TRBV5-6 and TRBJ2-3, with D perhaps being TRBD1 or TRBD2 (5 bases each). V lost 0 bases, J lost 1 base, and 15 bases lay in between. This CDR3 contains 17 residues. Looked up from germline, CDR1 is SGHDT and CDR2 is YYEEEE. Full variable domain (rest looked up from reference TRBV5-6 and TRBJ2-3): DAGVTQSPTHLIKTRGQQVTLRCSPKSGHDTVSWYQQALGQGPQFIFQYYEEEERQRGNFPDRFSGHQFPNYSSELNVNALLLGDSALYLCASSLERGAWGTDTQYFGPGTRLTVL.

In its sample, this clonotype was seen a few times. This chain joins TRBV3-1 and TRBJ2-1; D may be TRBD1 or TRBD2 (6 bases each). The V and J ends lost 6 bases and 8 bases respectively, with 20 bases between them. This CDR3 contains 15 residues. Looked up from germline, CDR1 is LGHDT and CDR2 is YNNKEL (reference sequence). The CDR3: CASSRRGALGDEQFF. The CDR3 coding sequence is TGTGCCAGCAGTCGAAGGGGGGCCCTAGGAGATGAGCAGTTCTTC.

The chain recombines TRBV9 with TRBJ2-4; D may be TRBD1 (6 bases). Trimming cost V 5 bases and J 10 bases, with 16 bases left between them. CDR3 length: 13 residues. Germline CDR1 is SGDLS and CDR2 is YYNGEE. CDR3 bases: TGTGCCAGCAGTGATAACCTTGGACAGATTCAGTACTTC. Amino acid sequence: CASSDNLGQIQYF.

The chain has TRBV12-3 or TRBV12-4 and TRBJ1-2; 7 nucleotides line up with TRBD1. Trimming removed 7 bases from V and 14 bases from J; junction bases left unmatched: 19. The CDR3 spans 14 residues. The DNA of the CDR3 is TGTGCCAGCAATACCGGTACAGGGGCCCGAACGGATACCTTC. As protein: CASNTGTGARTDTF.

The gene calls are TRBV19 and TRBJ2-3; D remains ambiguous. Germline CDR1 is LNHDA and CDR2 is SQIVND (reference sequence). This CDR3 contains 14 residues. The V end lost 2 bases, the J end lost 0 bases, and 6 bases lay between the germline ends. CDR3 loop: CASSIRLSTDTQYF. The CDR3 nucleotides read TGTGCCAGTAGTATACGGCTGAGCACAGATACGCAGTATTTT.

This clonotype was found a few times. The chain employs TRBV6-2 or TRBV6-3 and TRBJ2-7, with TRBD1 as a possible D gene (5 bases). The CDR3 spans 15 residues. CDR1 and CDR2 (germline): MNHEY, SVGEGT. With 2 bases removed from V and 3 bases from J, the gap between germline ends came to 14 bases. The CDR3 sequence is CASSYGGQGGYEQYF. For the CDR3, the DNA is TGTGCCAGCAGTTACGGCGGTCAGGGTGGCTACGAGCAGTACTTC.

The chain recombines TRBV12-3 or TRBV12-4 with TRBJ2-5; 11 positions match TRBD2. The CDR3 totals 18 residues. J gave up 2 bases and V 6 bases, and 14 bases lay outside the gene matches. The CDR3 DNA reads TGTGCCAGCAGCTCTAGCGGGGGGCCCGAAGAATTTCAAGAGACCCAGTACTTC. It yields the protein CASSSSGGPEEFQETQYF.

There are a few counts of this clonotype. CDR3 residues: CASSLLSGRSEQYF. As DNA, the CDR3 is TGTGCCAGCAGCCTTCTGAGCGGGAGGAGCGAGCAGTACTTC. The chain is built from TRBV12-3 or TRBV12-4 and TRBJ2-7, with 9 bases that match TRBD2. V dropped 6 bases and J dropped 6; count of bases not matched to a gene: 9. This CDR3 has 14 residues.

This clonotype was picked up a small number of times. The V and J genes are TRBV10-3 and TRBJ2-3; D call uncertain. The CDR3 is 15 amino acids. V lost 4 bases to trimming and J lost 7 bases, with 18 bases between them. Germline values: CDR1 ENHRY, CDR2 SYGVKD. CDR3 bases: TGTGCCATCAGTGGAAACTCCGGGTCCATTAATACGCAGTATTTT. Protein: CAISGNSGSINTQYF.

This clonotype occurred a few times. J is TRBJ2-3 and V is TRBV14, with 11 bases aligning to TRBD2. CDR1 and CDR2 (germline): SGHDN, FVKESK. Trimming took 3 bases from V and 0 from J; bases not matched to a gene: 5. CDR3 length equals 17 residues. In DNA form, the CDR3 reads TGTGCCAGCAGCCAGAGGGGACTAGCGGCTAGCACAGATACGCAGTATTTT. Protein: CASSQRGLAASTDTQYF. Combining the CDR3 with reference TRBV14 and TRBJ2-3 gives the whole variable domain EAGVTQFPSHSVIEKGQTVTLRCDPISGHDNLYWYRRVMGKEIKFLLHFVKESKQDESGMPNNRFLAERTGGTYSTLKVQPAELEDSGVYFCASSQRGLAASTDTQYFGPGTRLTVL.

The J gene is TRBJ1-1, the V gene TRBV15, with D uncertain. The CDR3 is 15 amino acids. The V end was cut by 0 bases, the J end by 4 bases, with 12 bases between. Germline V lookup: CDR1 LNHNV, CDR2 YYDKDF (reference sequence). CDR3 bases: TGTGCCACCAGCAGAGATCGGGCGGGAGGCACTGAAGCTTTCTTT. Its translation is CATSRDRAGGTEAFF.

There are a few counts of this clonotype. The CDR3 DNA is TGTGCCAGCAGCCCGGGGACTAGCGGGAGTCCCGAGCAGTACTTC. Translating gives CASSPGTSGSPEQYF. This chain connects TRBV28 to TRBJ2-7, with 14 nucleotides matching TRBD2. J lost 6 bases, V lost 6 bases, and 7 bases had no gene match. This CDR3 spans 15 amino acids. Per germline, CDR1 MDHEN and CDR2 SYDVKM.

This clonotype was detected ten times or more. The CDR3 DNA reads as TGTGCCAGCAGTTCCGCTGTATCGGGCGAGCAGTACTTC. It codes for CASSSAVSGEQYF. V and J are TRBV27 and TRBJ2-7, with no clear D. Germline V gene lookup returns CDR1 MNHEY and CDR2 SMNVEV (reference sequence). This CDR3 region has 13 residues. The V end was cut by 4 bases, the J end by 6 bases, with 13 bases between.

The CDR3 protein is CASSFRGGRVTDTQYF. CDR3 bases: TGTGCCAGCAGCTTCCGAGGCGGGAGGGTCACAGATACGCAGTATTTT. The chain carries TRBV7-3 and TRBJ2-3; 9 bases line up with TRBD2. The CDR3 has 16 residues. Germline V gene lookup returns CDR1 SGHTA and CDR2 FQGTGA. The ends lost 3 bases at V and 2 bases at J; junction bases unmatched: 6.

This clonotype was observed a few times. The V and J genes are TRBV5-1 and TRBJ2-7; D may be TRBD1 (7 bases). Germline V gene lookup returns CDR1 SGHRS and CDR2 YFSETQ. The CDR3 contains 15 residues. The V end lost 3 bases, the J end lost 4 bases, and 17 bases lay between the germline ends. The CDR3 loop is CASSSEGTDSYEQYF. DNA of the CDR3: TGCGCCAGCAGCTCGGAGGGGACAGATTCTTACGAGCAGTACTTC.

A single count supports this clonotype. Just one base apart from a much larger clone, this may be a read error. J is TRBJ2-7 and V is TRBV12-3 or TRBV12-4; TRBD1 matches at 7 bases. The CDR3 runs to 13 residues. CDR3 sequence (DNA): TGTGCCAGCAGTAGACAGGGACCCTACGTGCAGTACTTC. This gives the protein CASSRQGPYVQYF.

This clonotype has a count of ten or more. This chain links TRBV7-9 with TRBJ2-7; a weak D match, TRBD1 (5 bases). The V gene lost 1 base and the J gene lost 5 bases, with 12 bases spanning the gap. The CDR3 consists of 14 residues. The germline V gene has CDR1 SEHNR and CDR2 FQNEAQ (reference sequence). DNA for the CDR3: TGTGCCAGCAGCTTAGGTTTAGGGGCGGACGAGCAGTACTTC. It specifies CASSLGLGADEQYF.

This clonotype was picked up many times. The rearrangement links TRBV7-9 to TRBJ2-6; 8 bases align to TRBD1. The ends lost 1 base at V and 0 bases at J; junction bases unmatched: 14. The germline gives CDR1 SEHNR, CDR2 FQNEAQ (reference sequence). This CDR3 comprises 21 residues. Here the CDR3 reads CASSLVFHRDRIDSGANVLTF. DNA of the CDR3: TGTGCCAGCAGCTTAGTTTTCCACCGGGACAGGATCGACTCTGGGGCCAACGTCCTGACTTTC.

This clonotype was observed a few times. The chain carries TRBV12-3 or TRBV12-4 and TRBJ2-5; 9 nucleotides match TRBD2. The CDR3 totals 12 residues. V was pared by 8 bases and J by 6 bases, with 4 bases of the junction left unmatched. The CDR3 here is CASGTSRQTQYF. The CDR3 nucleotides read TGTGCCAGCGGGACTAGCCGACAGACCCAGTACTTC.

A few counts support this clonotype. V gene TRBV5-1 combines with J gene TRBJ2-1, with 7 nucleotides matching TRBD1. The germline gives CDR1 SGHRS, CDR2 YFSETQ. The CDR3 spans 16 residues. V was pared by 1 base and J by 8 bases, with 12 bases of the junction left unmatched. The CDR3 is CASSLTGVVIVYEQFF. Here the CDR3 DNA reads TGCGCCAGCAGCTTGACAGGGGTGGTCATTGTTTATGAGCAGTTCTTC. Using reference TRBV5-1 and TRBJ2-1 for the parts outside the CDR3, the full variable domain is KAGVTQTPRYLIKTRGQQVTLSCSPISGHRSVSWYQQTPGQGLQFLFEYFSETQRNKGNFPGRFSGRQFSNSRSEMNVSTLELGDSALYLCASSLTGVVIVYEQFFGPGTRLTVL.

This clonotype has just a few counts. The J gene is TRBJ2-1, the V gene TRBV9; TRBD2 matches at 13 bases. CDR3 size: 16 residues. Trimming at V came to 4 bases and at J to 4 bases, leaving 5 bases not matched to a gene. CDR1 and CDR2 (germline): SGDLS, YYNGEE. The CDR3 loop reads CASSTPGLAGYNEQFF. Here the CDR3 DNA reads TGTGCCAGCAGCACACCGGGACTAGCGGGATACAATGAGCAGTTCTTC.

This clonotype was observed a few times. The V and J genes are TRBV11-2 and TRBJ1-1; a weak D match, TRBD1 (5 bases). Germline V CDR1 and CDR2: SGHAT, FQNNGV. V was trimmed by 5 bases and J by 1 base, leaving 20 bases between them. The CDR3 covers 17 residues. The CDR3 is CASSPTDTLRRNTEAFF. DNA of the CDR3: TGTGCCAGCAGCCCGACAGATACCCTTCGGCGGAACACTGAAGCTTTCTTT.

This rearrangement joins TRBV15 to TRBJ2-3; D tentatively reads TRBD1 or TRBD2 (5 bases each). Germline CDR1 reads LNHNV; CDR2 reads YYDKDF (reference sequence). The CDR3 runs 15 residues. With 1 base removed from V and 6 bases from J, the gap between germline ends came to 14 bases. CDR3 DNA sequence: TGTGCCACCAGCAGAGTGGGGGTAGAGTTGGATACGCAGTATTTT. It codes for CATSRVGVELDTQYF.

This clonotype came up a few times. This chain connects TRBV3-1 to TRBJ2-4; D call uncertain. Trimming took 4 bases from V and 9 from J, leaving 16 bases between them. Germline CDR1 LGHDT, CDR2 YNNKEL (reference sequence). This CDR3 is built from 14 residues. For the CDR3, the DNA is TGTGCCAGCAGCCTATGGACCAAAAGGAGCATTCAGTACTTC. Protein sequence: CASSLWTKRSIQYF. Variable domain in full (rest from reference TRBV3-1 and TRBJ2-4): DTAVSQTPKYLVTQMGNDKSIKCEQNLGHDTMYWYKQDSKKFLKIMFSYNNKELIINETVPNRFSPKSPDKAHLNLHINSLELGDSAVYFCASSLWTKRSIQYFGAGTRLSVL.